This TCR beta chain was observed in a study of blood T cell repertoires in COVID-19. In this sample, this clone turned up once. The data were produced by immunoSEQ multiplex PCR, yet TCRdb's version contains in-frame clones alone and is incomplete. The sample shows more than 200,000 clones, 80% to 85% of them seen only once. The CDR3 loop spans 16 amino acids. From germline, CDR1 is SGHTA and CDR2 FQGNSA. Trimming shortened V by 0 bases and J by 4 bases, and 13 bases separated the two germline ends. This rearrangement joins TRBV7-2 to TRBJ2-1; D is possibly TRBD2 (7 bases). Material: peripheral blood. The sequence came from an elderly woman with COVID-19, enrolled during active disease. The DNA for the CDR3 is TGTGCCAGCAGCTTAGCGGGGGGGCCGTATTACAATGAGCAGTTCTTC. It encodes CASSLAGGPYYNEQFF.